The 26 T cell receptor beta chains reported below all come from one sample, sequenced in a study of graft-versus-host responses after intestinal transplantation. Graft-derived tissue was subjected to processing to liberate intraepithelial and lamina propria lymphocytes. Clones were read by immunoSEQ multiplex PCR, and TCRdb kept only the in-frame ones, dropping some. This table has 35,000 to 40,000 clones, about nine tenths appearing once. The sequences come from ileum tissue, collected more than 200 days after intestinal transplant. These receptors all come from a human patient who received an intestinal transplant, so some T cells may come from the graft donor.

This clone appeared a few times. The gene calls are TRBV6-6 and TRBJ2-1; D unresolved. Germline V CDR1 and CDR2: MNHNY, SVGAGI (reference sequence). The length of the CDR3 is 14 residues. V gave up 4 bases and J gave up 2 bases, with 9 bases separating them. CDR3 nucleotide sequence: TGTGCCAGCAGTTTGACGGATACCTACAATGAGCAGTTCTTC. Translated: CASSLTDTYNEQFF.

V and J are TRBV6-5 and TRBJ1-6; no firm D call. V was shortened by 5 bases and J by 8 bases, with 13 bases between the two germline ends. CDR1 is MNHEY and CDR2 is SVGAGI in the germline V gene. The CDR3 has 14 amino acids. The CDR3 reads CASSEEGGYSPLHF. The CDR3 bases are TGTGCCAGCAGTGAAGAAGGCGGCTATTCACCCCTCCACTTT.

The genes are TRBV2 and TRBJ1-6; D is ambiguous. The CDR3 is 15 residues long. The germline V gene has CDR1 SNHLY and CDR2 FYNNEI. Trimming took off 2 bases at V and 7 bases at J, with 12 bases between the two ends. The CDR3 bases are TGTGCCAGCAGTGAAACTTCGGGCCGCAATTCACCCCTCCACTTT. This codes for CASSETSGRNSPLHF.

The chain is built from TRBV18 and TRBJ2-5; D remains unclear. V gave up 2 bases and J gave up 2 bases, with 3 bases separating them. Germline lookup yields CDR1 KGHSH and CDR2 LQKENI. CDR3 length: 12 amino acids. The CDR3 region is CASSPEQETQYF. In nucleotides, the CDR3 is TGTGCCAGCTCACCAGAGCAAGAGACCCAGTACTTC. The whole variable domain, remainder taken from reference TRBV18 and TRBJ2-5, is NAGVMQNPRHLVRRRGQEARLRCSPMKGHSHVYWYRQLPEEGLKFMVYLQKENIIDESGMPKERFSAEFPKEGPSILRIQQVVRGDSAAYFCASSPEQETQYFGPGTRLLVL.

The gene calls are TRBV6-1 and TRBJ1-4; D not certain. The CDR3 sequence is 13 residues long. V was shortened by 4 bases and J by 10 bases, with 13 bases between the two germline ends. In germline, CDR1 is MNHNS, CDR2 SASEGT. The CDR3 region is CASSGVLLGKLFF. DNA of the CDR3: TGTGCCAGCAGTGGGGTCTTGTTGGGAAAACTGTTTTTT.

The J gene is TRBJ2-1, the V gene TRBV6-1; the D is unclear. CDR3 length equals 14 residues. The V gene lost 5 bases and the J gene lost 2 bases, with 10 bases spanning the gap. Germline V CDR1 and CDR2: MNHNS, SASEGT. CDR3 coding DNA: TGTGCCAGCAGTCGGAATCGGCCCTACAATGAGCAGTTCTTC. Its protein product is CASSRNRPYNEQFF.

The chain has TRBV10-3 and TRBJ2-7, with TRBD1 identical over 11 bases. This CDR3 has 15 amino acids. Germline trimming cut 3 bases from V and 6 bases from J; bases unmatched to any gene: 7. Looked up from germline, CDR1 is ENHRY and CDR2 is SYGVKD. CDR3 amino acids: CAISDSGQGGAEQYF. The DNA of the CDR3 is TGTGCCATCAGTGATTCGGGACAGGGGGGGGCCGAGCAGTACTTC.

CDR3 DNA: TGCAGTGCAGGACCCCCGCAGTTCTTC. This codes for CSAGPPQFF. The rearrangement joins TRBV20-1 to TRBJ2-1; D uncertain. CDR3 size: 9 residues. Germline V gene lookup returns CDR1 DFQATT and CDR2 SNEGSKA (reference sequence). V lost 6 bases, J lost 12 bases, and 9 bases lay in between.

This clone was seen a single time. This chain connects TRBV18 to TRBJ1-6; weak D call: TRBD1 (5 bases). The CDR3 sequence is 15 residues long. Between the trimmed V and J ends, which lost 1 base and 8 bases, there was a span of 12 bases. CDR1 is KGHSH, CDR2 LQKENI, per germline. The CDR3 sequence is CASSPLGDPDSPLHF. CDR3 sequence (DNA): TGTGCCAGCTCACCACTTGGGGACCCGGATTCACCCCTCCACTTT.

The genes are TRBV28 and TRBJ2-5; 11 bases map to TRBD1. CDR3 size: 16 residues. Trimming cost V 5 bases and J 2 bases; bases outside gene matches: 7. Per the germline V gene, CDR1 is MDHEN and CDR2 is SYDVKM. The CDR3 nucleotides are TGTGCCAGCAGTCCATATGGGACAGGGGGTCAAGAGACCCAGTACTTC. Translation gives CASSPYGTGGQETQYF.

The rearrangement joins TRBV5-1 to TRBJ2-7, with TRBD1 matching over 7 bases. The ends lost 0 bases at V and 2 bases at J; junction bases unmatched: 5. Germline CDR1 reads SGHRS; CDR2 reads YFSETQ. The length of the CDR3 is 15 residues. The CDR3 is CASSLGQGFPYEQYF. CDR3 in DNA: TGCGCCAGCAGCTTGGGACAGGGATTTCCCTACGAGCAGTACTTC.

The V and J genes are TRBV28 and TRBJ1-4, with TRBD1 matching over 11 bases. The length of the CDR3 is 18 residues. The V and J ends lost 8 bases and 8 bases, in that order; junction bases with no gene match: 19. Germline CDR1 MDHEN, CDR2 SYDVKM. The CDR3 sequence is CASRITRDRGSRREKLFF. DNA for the CDR3: TGTGCCAGCCGTATAACCCGGGACAGGGGGTCTAGACGAGAAAAACTGTTTTTT.

The chain links TRBV6-5 to TRBJ2-1, with D possibly being TRBD1 (6 bases). Germline V gene lookup returns CDR1 MNHEY and CDR2 SVGAGI. The CDR3 extends over 14 amino acids. V dropped 1 base and J dropped 5 bases, with 9 bases sitting between them. The CDR3: CASSYLGQHNEQFF. CDR3 coding DNA: TGTGCCAGCAGTTACTTGGGACAACACAATGAGCAGTTCTTC.

This chain connects TRBV27 to TRBJ1-1; TRBD1 agrees at 8 bases. V trimming: 5 bases; J trimming: 1 base; junction bases outside the gene matches: 3. From germline, CDR1 is MNHEY and CDR2 SMNVEV (reference sequence). This CDR3 has 14 amino acids. CDR3 amino acids: CASSNRGRNTEAFF. The DNA of the CDR3 is TGTGCCAGCAGTAACAGGGGGAGGAACACTGAAGCTTTCTTT.

V usage is TRBV4-1 and J usage is TRBJ2-1; 8 bases align to TRBD1. Germline V lookup: CDR1 MGHRA, CDR2 YSYEKL. V shed 1 base, J shed 8 bases, and the junction held 7 bases outside the gene matches. The CDR3 extends over 15 amino acids. The DNA of the CDR3 is TGCGCCAGCAGCCAAGGGCAGGGGGCGTACTATGAGCAGTTCTTC. Its translation is CASSQGQGAYYEQFF.

The rearrangement uses TRBV2 and TRBJ1-2; 11 bases agree with TRBD1. Germline V gene data show CDR1 as SNHLY and CDR2 as FYNNEI. The CDR3 is made up of 13 amino acids. V was pared by 6 bases and J by 8 bases, with 5 bases of the junction left unmatched. The chain's CDR3 is CASRGQGEGGYTF. The CDR3 coding sequence is TGTGCCAGCAGGGGACAGGGGGAAGGGGGCTACACCTTC.

The chain recombines TRBV4-1 with TRBJ2-5, with no clear D. The last part of the DNA fits TRBJ2-7 better; the J call may be wrong. The CDR3 covers 13 residues. Looked up from germline, CDR1 is MGHRA and CDR2 is YSYEKL. The CDR3 region is CASSQVQYYEQYF. CDR3 DNA: TGCGCCAGCAGCCAAGTTCAGTACTACGAGCAGTACTTC.

The V and J genes are TRBV27 and TRBJ2-3; D is perhaps TRBD2 (5 bases). Germline V gene lookup returns CDR1 MNHEY and CDR2 SMNVEV (reference sequence). There are 17 residues in the CDR3. V lost 3 bases to trimming and J lost 2 bases, with 18 bases between them. CDR3 in amino acids: CASSFSPWRALTDTQYF. DNA of the CDR3: TGTGCCAGCAGTTTCAGCCCCTGGCGGGCGCTCACAGATACGCAGTATTTT.

This clone was counted a few times. The rearrangement joins TRBV2 to TRBJ1-4; 8 nucleotides line up with TRBD1. The CDR3 runs 15 residues. V gave up 5 bases and J gave up 0 bases; unmatched junction bases: 2. CDR1 SNHLY and CDR2 FYNNEI come from the germline V gene. The CDR3 region has the DNA TGTGCCAGCAGTAAACAGGGGGCAACTAATGAAAAACTGTTTTTT. Translation gives CASSKQGATNEKLFF. The full variable domain, completed using reference TRBV2 and TRBJ1-4, is EPEVTQTPSHQVTQMGQEVILRCVPISNHLYFYWYRQILGQKVEFLVSFYNNEISEKSEIFDDQFSVERPDGSNFTLKIRSTKLEDSAMYFCASSKQGATNEKLFFGSGTQLSVL.

V is TRBV5-1 and J is TRBJ1-1; TRBD1 agrees at 7 bases. The germline V gene has CDR1 SGHRS and CDR2 YFSETQ. The V and J ends lost 6 bases and 0 bases, in that order; junction bases with no gene match: 2. The CDR3 runs to 13 residues. CDR3 bases: TGCGCCAGCACAGGGGGGATGAACACTGAAGCTTTCTTT. It codes for CASTGGMNTEAFF.

The chain couples TRBV28 to TRBJ1-5; tentative D call: TRBD1 (5 bases). Trimming stripped 6 bases from V and 5 bases from J, with 14 bases between. CDR3 length: 14 amino acids. The germline V gene encodes CDR1 MDHEN and CDR2 SYDVKM. CDR3 sequence reads: CASSPPGDHQPQHF. The CDR3 region has the DNA TGTGCCAGCAGCCCCCCGGGGGACCATCAGCCCCAGCATTTT.

The chain is built from TRBV4-2 and TRBJ2-7, with TRBD2 matching over 10 bases. The CDR3 totals 17 residues. Losses at the gene ends were 0 bases for V and 7 bases for J; bases not matched to a gene: 12. CDR1 and CDR2 from the germline V gene are LGHNA and YNFKEQ. DNA of the CDR3: TGTGCCAGCAGCCAAGATAGTGCTAGCGGGGGCCTTTGGGAGCAGTACTTC. It codes for CASSQDSASGGLWEQYF.

The chain couples TRBV10-3 to TRBJ2-5; 8 nucleotides line up with TRBD2. Per the germline V gene, CDR1 is ENHRY and CDR2 is SYGVKD. The CDR3 is 12 residues long. V was clipped by 3 bases and J by 13 bases; unmatched bases: 7. The CDR3 sequence: CAISDVGGASYF. CDR3 DNA: TGTGCCATCAGTGATGTCGGGGGGGCTTCGTACTTC.

The chain couples TRBV28 to TRBJ2-3, with D possibly matching TRBD2 (7 bases). The CDR3 is 14 residues long. V shed 4 bases and J shed 1 base, with 9 bases lying between them. The germline V gene has CDR1 MDHEN and CDR2 SYDVKM. The CDR3 loop reads CASSWGGRTDTQYF. CDR3 bases: TGTGCCAGCAGTTGGGGGGGCCGCACAGATACGCAGTATTTT.

J is TRBJ2-1 and V is TRBV2; 8 bases line up with TRBD2. The CDR3 sequence is 15 residues long. Germline trimming cut 7 bases from V and 5 bases from J; bases unmatched to any gene: 10. Per germline, CDR1 SNHLY and CDR2 FYNNEI. The CDR3 reads CASTRTSYLDNEQFF. The CDR3 nucleotides read TGTGCCAGCACCAGGACTAGCTACCTGGACAATGAGCAGTTCTTC.

The chain is built from TRBV7-2 and TRBJ2-5; possibly TRBD2 for D (5 bases). From germline, CDR1 is SGHTA and CDR2 FQGNSA. The CDR3 length is 14 residues. The V gene lost 1 base and the J gene lost 4 bases, with 10 bases spanning the gap. The CDR3 is CASSLGRSGETQYF. The CDR3 DNA reads TGTGCCAGCAGCTTAGGGCGGAGCGGAGAGACCCAGTACTTC. The whole variable domain, remainder taken from reference TRBV7-2 and TRBJ2-5, is GAGVSQSPSNKVTEKGKDVELRCDPISGHTALYWYRQSLGQGLEFLIYFQGNSAPDKSGLPSDRFSAERTGGSVSTLTIQRTQQEDSAVYLCASSLGRSGETQYFGPGTRLLVL.